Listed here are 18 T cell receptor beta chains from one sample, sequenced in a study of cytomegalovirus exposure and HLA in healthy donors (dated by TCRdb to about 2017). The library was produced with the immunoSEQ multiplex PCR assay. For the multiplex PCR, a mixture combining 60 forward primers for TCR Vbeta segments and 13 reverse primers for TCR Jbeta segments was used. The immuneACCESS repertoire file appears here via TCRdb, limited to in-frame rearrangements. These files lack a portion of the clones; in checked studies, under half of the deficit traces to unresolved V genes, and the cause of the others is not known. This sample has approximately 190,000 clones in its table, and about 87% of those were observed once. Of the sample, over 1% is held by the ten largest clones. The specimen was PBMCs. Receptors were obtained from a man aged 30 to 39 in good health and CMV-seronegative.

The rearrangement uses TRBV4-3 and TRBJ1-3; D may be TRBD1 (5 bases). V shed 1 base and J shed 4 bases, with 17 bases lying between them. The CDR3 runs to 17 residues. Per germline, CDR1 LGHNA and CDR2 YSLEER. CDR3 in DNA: TGCGCCAGCAGCCAAGGGGCAGGGAGGCTCGACGGAAACACCATATATTTT. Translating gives CASSQGAGRLDGNTIYF.

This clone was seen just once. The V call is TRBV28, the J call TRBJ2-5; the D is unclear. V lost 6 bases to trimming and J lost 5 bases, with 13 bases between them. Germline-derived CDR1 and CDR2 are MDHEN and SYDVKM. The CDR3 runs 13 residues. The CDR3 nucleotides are TGTGCCAGCAGCCTGGTTCTGAGGGAGACCCAGTACTTC. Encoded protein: CASSLVLRETQYF.

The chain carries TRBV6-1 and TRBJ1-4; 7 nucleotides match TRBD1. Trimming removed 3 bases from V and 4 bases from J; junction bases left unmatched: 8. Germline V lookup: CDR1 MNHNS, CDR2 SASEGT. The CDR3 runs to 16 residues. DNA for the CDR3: TGTGCCAGCAGTGATTGGTCGGGACAGTTTAATGAAAAACTGTTTTTT. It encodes CASSDWSGQFNEKLFF.

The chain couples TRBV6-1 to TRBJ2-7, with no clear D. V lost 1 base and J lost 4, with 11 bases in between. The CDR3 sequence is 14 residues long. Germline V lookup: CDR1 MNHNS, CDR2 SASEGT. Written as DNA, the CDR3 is TGTGCCAGCAGTGAAGAGGCTCCTAGGTACGAGCAGTACTTC. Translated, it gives CASSEEAPRYEQYF.

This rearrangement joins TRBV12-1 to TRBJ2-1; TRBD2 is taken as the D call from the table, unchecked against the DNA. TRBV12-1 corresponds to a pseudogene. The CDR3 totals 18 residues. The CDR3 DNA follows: TGTGCCAGCAGCATCGTCCGGGGACTAGCGGGAGTTTGGGATGAGCAGTTCTTC. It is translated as CASSIVRGLAGVWDEQFF.

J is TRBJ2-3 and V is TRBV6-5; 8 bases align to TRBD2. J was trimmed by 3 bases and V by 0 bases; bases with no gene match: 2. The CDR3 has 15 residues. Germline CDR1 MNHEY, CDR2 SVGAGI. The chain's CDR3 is CASSYSPSGTDTQYF. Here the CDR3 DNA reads TGTGCCAGCAGTTACTCGCCTAGCGGGACAGATACGCAGTATTTT.

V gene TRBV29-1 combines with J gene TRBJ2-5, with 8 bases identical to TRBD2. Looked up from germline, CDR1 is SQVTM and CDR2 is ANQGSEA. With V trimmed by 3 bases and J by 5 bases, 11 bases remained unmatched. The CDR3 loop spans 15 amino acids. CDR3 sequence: CSVEGPGGARETQYF. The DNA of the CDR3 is TGCAGCGTTGAGGGTCCGGGGGGGGCTAGGGAGACCCAGTACTTC. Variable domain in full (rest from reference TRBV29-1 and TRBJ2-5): SAVISQKPSRDICQRGTSLTIQCQVDSQVTMMFWYRQQPGQSLTLIATANQGSEATYESGFVIDKFPISRPNLTFSTLTVSNMSPEDSSIYLCSVEGPGGARETQYFGPGTRLLVL.

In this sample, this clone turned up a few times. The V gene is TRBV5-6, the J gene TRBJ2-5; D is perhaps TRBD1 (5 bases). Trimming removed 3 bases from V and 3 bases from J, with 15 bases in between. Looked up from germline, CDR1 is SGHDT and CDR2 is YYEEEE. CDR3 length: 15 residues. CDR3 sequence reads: CASSSLGRAEETQYF. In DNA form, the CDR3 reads TGTGCCAGCAGCTCCCTGGGCAGGGCGGAAGAGACCCAGTACTTC.

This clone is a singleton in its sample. The CDR3 DNA sequence: TGTGCCAGCAGCTTAGACAGCTCTGGGGCCAACGTCCTGACTTTC. Protein product: CASSLDSSGANVLTF. The chain couples TRBV11-1 to TRBJ2-6; unclear D gene. The CDR3 has 15 residues. With 1 base removed from V and 0 bases from J, the gap between germline ends came to 4 bases. In germline, CDR1 is SGHAT, CDR2 FQDESV (reference sequence).

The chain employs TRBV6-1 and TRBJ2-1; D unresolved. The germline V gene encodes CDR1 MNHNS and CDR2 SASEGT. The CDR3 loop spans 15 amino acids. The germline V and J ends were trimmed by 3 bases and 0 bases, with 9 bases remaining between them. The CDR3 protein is CASSEWLSSYNEQFF. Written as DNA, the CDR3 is TGTGCCAGCAGTGAGTGGCTCAGCTCCTACAATGAGCAGTTCTTC.

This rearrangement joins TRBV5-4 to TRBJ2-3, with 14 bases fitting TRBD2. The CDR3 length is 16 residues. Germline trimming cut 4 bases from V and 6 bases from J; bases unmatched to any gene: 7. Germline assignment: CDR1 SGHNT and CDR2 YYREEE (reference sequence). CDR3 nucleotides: TGTGCCAGCAGCCTCCCGACTAGCGGGGGGGCCGATACGCAGTATTTT. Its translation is CASSLPTSGGADTQYF.

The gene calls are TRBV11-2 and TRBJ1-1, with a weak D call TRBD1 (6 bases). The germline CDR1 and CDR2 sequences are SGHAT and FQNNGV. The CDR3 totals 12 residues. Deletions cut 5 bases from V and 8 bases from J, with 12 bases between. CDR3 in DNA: TGTGCCAGCAGCCCCAGAGGGGGAGAAGCTTTCTTT. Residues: CASSPRGGEAFF.

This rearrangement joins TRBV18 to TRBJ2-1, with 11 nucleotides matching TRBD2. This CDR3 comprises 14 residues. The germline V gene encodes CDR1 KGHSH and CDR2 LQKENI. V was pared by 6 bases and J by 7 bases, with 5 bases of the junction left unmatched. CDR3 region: CASSSGRAGNEQFF. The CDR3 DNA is TGTGCCAGCTCTAGCGGGAGGGCCGGAAATGAGCAGTTCTTC.

This CDR3 is CASSLLGEAFF. In nucleotides, the CDR3 is TGTGCCAGCAGCTTGCTCGGTGAAGCTTTCTTT. This chain joins TRBV5-4 and TRBJ1-1; D call uncertain. This CDR3 has 11 amino acids. Germline V gene data show CDR1 as SGHNT and CDR2 as YYREEE (reference sequence). Trimming left V 1 base short and J 7 bases short, with 5 bases between.

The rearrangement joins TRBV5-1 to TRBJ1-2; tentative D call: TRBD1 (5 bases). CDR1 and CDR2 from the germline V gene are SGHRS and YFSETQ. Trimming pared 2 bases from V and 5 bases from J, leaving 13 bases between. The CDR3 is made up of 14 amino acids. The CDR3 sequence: CASSFGGDSYGYTF. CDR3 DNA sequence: TGCGCCAGCAGCTTTGGGGGGGACTCGTATGGCTACACCTTC.

The CDR3 nucleotides are TGCGCCAGCAGCTTGCTCAGGGGCGACGAAAAACTGTTTTTT. Translated: CASSLLRGDEKLFF. The V gene is TRBV5-1, the J gene TRBJ1-4; D is possibly TRBD1 (6 bases). The CDR3 consists of 14 residues. Trimming cost V 1 base and J 8 bases, with 12 bases left between them. Germline V gives CDR1 SGHRS, CDR2 YFSETQ. The full variable domain, rest sourced from reference TRBV5-1 and TRBJ1-4, is KAGVTQTPRYLIKTRGQQVTLSCSPISGHRSVSWYQQTPGQGLQFLFEYFSETQRNKGNFPGRFSGRQFSNSRSEMNVSTLELGDSALYLCASSLLRGDEKLFFGSGTQLSVL.

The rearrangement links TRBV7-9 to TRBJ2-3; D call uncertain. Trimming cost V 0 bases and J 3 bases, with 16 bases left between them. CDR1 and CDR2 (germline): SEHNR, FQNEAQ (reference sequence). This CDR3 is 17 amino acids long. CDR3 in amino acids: CASSLARTSSSTDTQYF. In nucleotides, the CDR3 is TGTGCCAGCAGCTTAGCGAGAACGAGCTCTAGTACAGATACGCAGTATTTT.

The DNA for the CDR3 is TGTGCCAGCAGCTCCACTTCCCCAGGGCGAGTGCATGAAAAACTGTTTTTT. Translated, it gives CASSSTSPGRVHEKLFF. V gene TRBV11-2 combines with J gene TRBJ1-4; TRBD1 might be the D (5 bases). The CDR3 totals 17 residues. Trimming shortened V by 4 bases and J by 6 bases, and 21 bases separated the two germline ends. The germline gives CDR1 SGHAT, CDR2 FQNNGV.